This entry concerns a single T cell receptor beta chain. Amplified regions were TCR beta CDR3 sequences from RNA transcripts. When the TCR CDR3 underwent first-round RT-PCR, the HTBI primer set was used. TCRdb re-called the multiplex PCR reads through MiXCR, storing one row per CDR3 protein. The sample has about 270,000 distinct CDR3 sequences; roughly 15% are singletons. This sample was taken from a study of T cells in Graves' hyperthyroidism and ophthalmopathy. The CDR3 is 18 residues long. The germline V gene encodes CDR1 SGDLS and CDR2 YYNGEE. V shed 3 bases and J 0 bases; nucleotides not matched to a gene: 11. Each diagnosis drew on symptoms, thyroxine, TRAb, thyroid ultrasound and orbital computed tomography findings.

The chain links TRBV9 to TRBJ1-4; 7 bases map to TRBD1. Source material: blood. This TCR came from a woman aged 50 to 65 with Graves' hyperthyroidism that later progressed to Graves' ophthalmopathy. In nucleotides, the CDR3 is TGTGCCAGCAGCGAACAAAGTCTCGACAGGGCAACTAATGAAAAACTGTTTTTT. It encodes CASSEQSLDRATNEKLFF.